This T cell receptor beta chain was recovered during a study of blood T cell repertoires in COVID-19. As for the study in general: PBMCs, B-cell-depleted T cells, or T cells were the source of the cDNA or gDNA that made up the material.

Germline V lookup: CDR1 LGHNA, CDR2 YNFKEQ. J lost 3 bases, V lost 8 bases, and 9 bases had no gene match. This CDR3 contains 15 residues. In the original workflow: For nucleated cells, counts were estimated from reference gene primer amplification. TCRdb's table, derived via immunoSEQ multiplex PCR, lists solely in-frame clones and lacks some. V, J and clone size are those of that table, while D and trimming were read from the DNA. The data show 70,000 or so clones, about four fifths seen once. This chain connects TRBV4-2 to TRBJ2-1, with 8 nucleotides matching TRBD1. This clonotype was sampled from a human donor in a cohort sampled during active COVID-19. Source material: peripheral blood. This CDR3 reads CASDLGQEFYNEQFF. The DNA of the CDR3 is TGTGCCAGCGACCTGGGACAGGAGTTCTACAATGAGCAGTTCTTC.